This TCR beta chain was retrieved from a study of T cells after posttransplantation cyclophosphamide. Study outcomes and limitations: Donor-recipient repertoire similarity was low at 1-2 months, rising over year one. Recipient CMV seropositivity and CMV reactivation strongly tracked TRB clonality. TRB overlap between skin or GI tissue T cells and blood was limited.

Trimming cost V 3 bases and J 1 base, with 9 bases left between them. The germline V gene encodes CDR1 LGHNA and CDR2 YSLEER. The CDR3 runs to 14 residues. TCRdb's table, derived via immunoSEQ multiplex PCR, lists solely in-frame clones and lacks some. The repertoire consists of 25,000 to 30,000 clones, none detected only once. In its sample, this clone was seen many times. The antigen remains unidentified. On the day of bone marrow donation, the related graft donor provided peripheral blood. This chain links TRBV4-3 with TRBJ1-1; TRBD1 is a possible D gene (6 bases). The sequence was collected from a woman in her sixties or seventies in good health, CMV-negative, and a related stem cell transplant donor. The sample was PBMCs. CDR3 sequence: CASSQGAGNTEAFF. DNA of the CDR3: TGCGCCAGCAGCCAGGGGGCTGGGAACACTGAAGCTTTCTTT.